This T cell receptor beta chain was profiled in a study of cytomegalovirus exposure and HLA in healthy donors. Study-level points and caveats: Evidence from a later analysis indicated that most CMV-associated TCR beta chains looked HLA-restricted. Per a prior analysis, the majority of TCR beta V segments were productive roughly 90% or roughly 30% of the time. It is likely that the observed cluster of highly shared sequence variants was a sequencing artifact.

Concerning this clone: Its antigen is still unknown.

This donor's file did not include a recorded CMV serostatus. PCR employed 60 Vbeta and 13 Jbeta primers. Assay: immunoSEQ multiplex PCR; the TCRdb copy retains only in-frame clones and omits some. The data show about 180,000 clones, 72% seen once. Germline lookup yields CDR1 SGHTS and CDR2 YDEGEE. The CDR3 consists of 16 residues. The junction had 12 bases not matched to a gene; V was cut back by 4 bases and J by 5 bases. The chain joins TRBV5-8 to TRBJ1-1; TRBD1 aligns across 9 bases. The sequence derives from a human donor in good health. The specimen sequenced was PBMCs. As DNA, the CDR3 is TGTGCCAGCAGCATCAGGTCGGGACAGGGAAATACTGAAGCTTTCTTT. Its protein product is CASSIRSGQGNTEAFF.